The 24 T cell receptor beta chains given below trace back to one sample, sequenced in a study of cytomegalovirus exposure and HLA in healthy donors. Use of 60 Vbeta and 13 Jbeta primers characterized the PCR. Sequencing was performed with immunoSEQ multiplex PCR; in TCRdb, only in-frame clones are kept and a portion is missing. The specimen's table records 150,000 or so clones. The sequenced material came from PBMCs. The origin of the receptors is a woman in her forties or fifties in good health and CMV-seronegative.

The chain recombines TRBV28 with TRBJ2-7; tentatively, D is TRBD1 (6 bases). Germline CDR1 and CDR2: MDHEN and SYDVKM. The ends were cut back, 9 bases at V and 6 bases at J, with 9 bases in the middle. The CDR3 spans 10 residues. The CDR3 region has the DNA TGTGCCAGTCAGGGGAGCGAGCAGTACTTC. It is translated as CASQGSEQYF.

CDR3 in amino acids: CASSYYDFQETQYF. The CDR3 bases are TGTGCCAGCAGCTACTACGATTTCCAAGAGACCCAGTACTTC. The chain combines TRBV7-8 with TRBJ2-5; D gene unclear. The CDR3 has 14 residues. The ends were cut back, 4 bases at V and 1 base at J, with 10 bases in the middle. Per the germline V gene, CDR1 is SGHVS and CDR2 is FQNEAQ. Using reference TRBV7-8 and TRBJ2-5 for the parts outside the CDR3, the full variable domain is GAGVSQSPRYKVAKRGQDVALRCDPISGHVSLFWYQQALGQGPEFLTYFQNEAQLDKSGLPSDRFFAERPEGSVSTLKIQRTQQEDSAVYLCASSYYDFQETQYFGPGTRLLVL.

V and J are TRBV9 and TRBJ1-1; TRBD1 aligns across 7 bases. CDR1 is SGDLS, CDR2 YYNGEE, per germline. CDR3 length: 14 residues. The V segment lost 4 bases and the J segment 7 bases; nucleotides outside the gene matches: 10. CDR3 sequence reads: CASSPTGSSYEAFF. CDR3 DNA sequence: TGTGCCAGCAGCCCGACAGGGTCGTCGTATGAAGCTTTCTTT.

The V and J genes are TRBV7-7 and TRBJ2-2; the match to TRBD1 covers 11 bases. The J segment lost 5 bases and the V segment lost 1 base, leaving 3 bases of the junction unmatched. The CDR3 is 16 residues long. The germline V gene encodes CDR1 SSHAT and CDR2 FNYEAQ (reference sequence). CDR3 residues: CASSLGTGGKTGELFF. As DNA, the CDR3 is TGTGCCAGCAGCTTAGGGACAGGGGGCAAGACCGGGGAGCTGTTTTTT.

The chain links TRBV21-1 to TRBJ1-1. TRBV21-1 is flagged as a pseudogene. This CDR3 has 12 amino acids. For the CDR3, the DNA is TGTGCCAGCAGCGTAACGGAGACTGAAGCTTTCTTT. Its translation: CASSVTETEAFF.

The chain employs TRBV4-1 and TRBJ2-7; D is unresolved. Per the germline V gene, CDR1 is MGHRA and CDR2 is YSYEKL. The CDR3 covers 15 residues. Trimming took off 1 base at V and 5 bases at J, with 15 bases between the two ends. In nucleotides, the CDR3 is TGCGCCAGCAGCCAAGTAGACACCCCGGTTGACGAGCAGTACTTC. Encoded protein: CASSQVDTPVDEQYF.

The gene calls are TRBV6-5 and TRBJ1-5; a possible D gene is TRBD1 (5 bases). Trimming left V 8 bases short and J 0 bases short, with 8 bases between. This CDR3 comprises 13 residues. The germline V gene has CDR1 MNHEY and CDR2 SVGAGI. The CDR3 bases are TGTGCCAGCCAGGGATATAGCAATCAGCCCCAGCATTTT. Protein sequence: CASQGYSNQPQHF.

V is TRBV7-6 and J is TRBJ2-1, with 10 nucleotides matching TRBD2. The V segment lost 4 bases and the J segment 4 bases; nucleotides outside the gene matches: 1. The CDR3 loop spans 14 amino acids. In germline, CDR1 is SGHVS, CDR2 FNYEAQ. The CDR3 sequence is CASSSAGGYNEQFF. The DNA for the CDR3 is TGTGCCAGCAGCTCAGCGGGAGGGTACAATGAGCAGTTCTTC.

V is TRBV6-5 and J is TRBJ2-1; D gene uncertain. The CDR3 spans 14 residues. The germline V gene encodes CDR1 MNHEY and CDR2 SVGAGI. Between the trimmed V and J ends, which lost 1 base and 5 bases, there was a span of 9 bases. This CDR3 is CASSYLGTHNEQFF. The CDR3 region has the DNA TGTGCCAGCAGTTACTTGGGCACCCACAATGAGCAGTTCTTC.

The chain is built from TRBV5-4 and TRBJ1-5; D call uncertain. V was shortened by 3 bases and J by 3 bases, with 7 bases between the two germline ends. CDR1 and CDR2 from the germline V gene are SGHNT and YYREEE (reference sequence). This CDR3 spans 13 amino acids. The CDR3 DNA follows: TGTGCCAGCAGCTCGGGAAACAATCAGCCCCAGCATTTT. It translates to CASSSGNNQPQHF. Looking up the rest from reference TRBV5-4 and TRBJ1-5 gives the full variable domain: ETGVTQSPTHLIKTRGQQVTLRCSSQSGHNTVSWYQQALGQGPQFIFQYYREEENGRGNFPPRFSGLQFPNYSSELNVNALELDDSALYLCASSSGNNQPQHFGDGTRLSIL.

The genes are TRBV11-2 and TRBJ2-7, with 8 nucleotides matching TRBD1. The germline gives CDR1 SGHAT, CDR2 FQNNGV. This CDR3 has 14 amino acids. After removal of 4 bases from V and 3 bases from J, the junction contained 5 bases not matched to a gene. CDR3 in amino acids: CASSWTGTYYEQYF. CDR3 bases: TGTGCCAGCAGCTGGACAGGGACGTACTACGAGCAGTACTTC.

The chain is built from TRBV6-1 and TRBJ1-1; possible D gene TRBD1, 6 bases. V lost 7 bases, J lost 3 bases, and 12 bases lay in between. Germline CDR1 and CDR2: MNHNS and SASEGT. The CDR3 extends over 13 amino acids. CDR3 DNA: TGTGCCAGCATCAATGGACAGTACACTGAAGCTTTCTTT. This sequence encodes CASINGQYTEAFF.

As for this clone: At one boundary the junction diverges from the germline segment, which might be a read error. The chain links TRBV11-2 to TRBJ1-1; no reliable D call. Per the germline V gene, CDR1 is SGHAT and CDR2 is FQNNGV. CDR3 length: 11 residues. CDR3 loop: CASSLGGGPLF. CDR3 in DNA: TGTGCCAGCAGCTTAGGAGGCGGGCCCCTCTTT.

V and J are TRBV7-3 and TRBJ1-1, with a weak D call TRBD1 (6 bases). Trimming stripped 8 bases from V and 0 bases from J, with 10 bases between. CDR1 and CDR2 from the germline V gene are SGHTA and FQGTGA. The CDR3 loop spans 13 amino acids. The CDR3 DNA reads TGTGCCAGCCGCCGGGACATGAACACTGAAGCTTTCTTT. Protein sequence: CASRRDMNTEAFF.

The genes are TRBV19 and TRBJ1-3, with D tentatively TRBD1 (5 bases). The ends were cut back, 4 bases at V and 0 bases at J, with 13 bases in the middle. The V gene's germline CDR1 is LNHDA and CDR2 SQIVND (reference sequence). This CDR3 has 16 amino acids. The CDR3 reads CASSTGDSSSGNTIYF. CDR3 sequence (DNA): TGTGCCAGTAGTACGGGGGACTCGAGCTCTGGAAACACCATATATTTT. The full variable domain, its missing parts supplied by reference TRBV19 and TRBJ1-3, is DGGITQSPKYLFRKEGQNVTLSCEQNLNHDAMYWYRQDPGQGLRLIYYSQIVNDFQKGDIAEGYSVSREKKESFPLTVTSAQKNPTAFYLCASSTGDSSSGNTIYFGEGSWLTVV.

The J gene is TRBJ2-5, the V gene TRBV5-6; possibly TRBD2 for D (5 bases). The V end was cut by 2 bases, the J end by 5 bases, with 10 bases between. The length of the CDR3 is 13 residues. CDR1 and CDR2 from the germline V gene are SGHDT and YYEEEE. The CDR3 region is CASSLGRVETQYF. CDR3 in DNA: TGTGCCAGCAGCTTAGGGCGGGTGGAGACCCAGTACTTC.

The chain combines TRBV28 with TRBJ1-5; perhaps TRBD1 as D (6 bases). The V gene's germline CDR1 is MDHEN and CDR2 SYDVKM. The CDR3 has 14 amino acids. Trimming shortened V by 4 bases and J by 5 bases, and 12 bases separated the two germline ends. The CDR3 is CASSSPQGYQPQHF. In DNA form, the CDR3 reads TGTGCCAGCAGTTCCCCACAGGGCTATCAGCCCCAGCATTTT.

This chain connects TRBV28 to TRBJ2-1, with TRBD2 matching over 9 bases. The V gene end was trimmed by 7 bases and the J gene end by 7 bases; junction bases not matched to a gene: 11. Germline-derived CDR1 and CDR2 are MDHEN and SYDVKM. The CDR3 is made up of 15 amino acids. CDR3 protein: CASTSTSGTVNEQFF. DNA of the CDR3: TGTGCCAGCACCTCGACTAGCGGCACTGTGAATGAGCAGTTCTTC.

CDR3 sequence: CASSQGGEAFF. For the CDR3, the DNA is TGCGCCAGCAGCCAGGGTGGTGAAGCTTTCTTT. This sequence joins TRBV5-1 and TRBJ1-1; D possibly corresponds to TRBD1 (5 bases). Germline V gene lookup returns CDR1 SGHRS and CDR2 YFSETQ. The ends were cut back, 4 bases at V and 7 bases at J, with 8 bases in the middle. This CDR3 is built from 11 residues.

The chain is built from TRBV7-9 and TRBJ2-2, with 11 bases fitting TRBD2. J was trimmed by 4 bases and V by 4 bases; bases with no gene match: 11. This CDR3 has 18 amino acids. The germline CDR1 and CDR2 sequences are SEHNR and FQNEAQ (reference sequence). This chain's CDR3 is CASSWGTSGAASTGELFF. The CDR3 bases are TGTGCCAGCAGCTGGGGGACTAGCGGTGCGGCGTCCACCGGGGAGCTGTTTTTT.

V usage is TRBV11-2 and J usage is TRBJ2-1, with 9 bases matching TRBD1. Germline loops: CDR1 SGHAT, CDR2 FQNNGV. The CDR3 sequence is 15 residues long. The J segment lost 7 bases and the V segment lost 5 bases, leaving 9 bases of the junction unmatched. The chain's CDR3 is CASSLRTGEWNEQFF. CDR3 coding DNA: TGTGCCAGCAGCCTCCGGACAGGGGAGTGGAATGAGCAGTTCTTC. Looking up the rest from reference TRBV11-2 and TRBJ2-1 gives the full variable domain: EAGVAQSPRYKIIEKRQSVAFWCNPISGHATLYWYQQILGQGPKLLIQFQNNGVVDDSQLPKDRFSAERLKGVDSTLKIQPAKLEDSAVYLCASSLRTGEWNEQFFGPGTRLTVL.

The chain uses TRBV27 and TRBJ2-7; D perhaps matches TRBD1 (5 bases). V gave up 5 bases and J gave up 4 bases, with 9 bases separating them. Per germline, CDR1 MNHEY and CDR2 SMNVEV (reference sequence). The CDR3 totals 12 residues. The CDR3 DNA is TGTGCCAGCAGTGACAGTAAATACGAGCAGTACTTC. Encoded protein: CASSDSKYEQYF.

This chain connects TRBV5-6 to TRBJ2-2; possibly TRBD1 for D (6 bases). The CDR3 is 16 amino acids. Trimming left V 2 bases short and J 0 bases short, with 11 bases between. Germline-derived CDR1 and CDR2 are SGHDT and YYEEEE. CDR3 DNA: TGTGCCAGCAGCTTCAGGGGCTTAGCGAACACCGGGGAGCTGTTTTTT. This sequence encodes CASSFRGLANTGELFF.

The chain recombines TRBV5-3 with TRBJ1-5, with D maybe TRBD1 (5 bases). TRBV5-3 is an open reading frame, and its role is uncertain. Between the trimmed V and J ends, which lost 3 bases and 0 bases, there was a span of 19 bases. CDR3 length: 18 residues. The CDR3 DNA is TGTGCCAGAAGCTCAGGGATAAATAGGGATTATAGCAATCAGCCCCAGCATTTT. Translating gives CARSSGINRDYSNQPQHF.